This T cell receptor (beta chain) was sequenced for a study of T cell responses to AZD1222 COVID-19 vaccine. Sequencing was performed with immunoSEQ multiplex PCR; in TCRdb, only in-frame clones are kept and a portion is missing. The data contain 120,000 to 150,000 clones, around 83% of them singletons. From germline, CDR1 is MNHEY and CDR2 SVGAGI. V lost 2 bases to trimming and J lost 5 bases, with 7 bases between them. The CDR3 has 13 amino acids. The chain links TRBV6-5 to TRBJ1-5; D ambiguous. This TCR was sampled from an adult in good health. Material: peripheral blood, obtained on day 0 of MenACWY control vaccination. The CDR3 here is CASSYRAYQPQHF. CDR3 nucleotides: TGTGCCAGCAGTTACCGCGCTTATCAGCCCCAGCATTTT.